This T cell receptor beta chain is drawn from a study of blood T cell repertoires in COVID-19. Study-wide context: The study drew acute and convalescent COVID-19 samples from the United States, Italy and Spain.

Profiled with immunoSEQ multiplex PCR; TCRdb holds only in-frame clones, not every one. Found here are almost 95,000 clones, about 80% of them singletons; the top ten hold roughly 6.2%. Germline V CDR1 and CDR2: SEHNR, FQNEAQ (reference sequence). V was clipped by 4 bases and J by 2 bases, with 11 bases between them. The CDR3 is 14 residues long. The sequencing input was peripheral blood. The receptor comes from a man aged 55 to 70 with acute or convalescent COVID-19. The chain combines TRBV7-9 with TRBJ1-2, with TRBD1 as a possible D gene (6 bases). The CDR3 region has the DNA TGTGCCAGCAGCTGGGGAGGGGGGAACTATGGCTACACCTTC. Its protein product is CASSWGGGNYGYTF.